This TCR beta chain was recorded in a study of radiation and T cells in renal cell carcinoma. This clone was detected only a few times. Its matching antigen is unknown. Study conclusions and caveats: From baseline, blood top tumor clonotypes peaked at 2 weeks post-radiation.

Time point meaning: blood 4 weeks post-SBRT, at nephrectomy. Specified treatment: 15 Gy SBRT to primary tumor, nephrectomy 4 weeks later. Nephrectomy followed 15 Gy stereotactic body radiation by 4 weeks. Blood was sampled at baseline, 2 weeks and 4 weeks after SBRT. Clear cell pathology was present in this patient's renal cell carcinoma. V lost 1 base and J lost 6; bases outside the gene matches: 7. Germline V gene sequence: CDR1 LGHNA, CDR2 YNFKEQ. The CDR3 is made up of 15 amino acids. Some clones are missing from TCRdb's copy, which holds only in-frame ones; the method was immunoSEQ multiplex PCR. The sample includes approximately 86,000 clones, around 81% seen only once; the top ten take 9.4%.

The source was blood, collected from a patient whose treatment included radiotherapy and nephrectomy. The TCR comes from a man aged 45 to 65 with renal cell carcinoma. The chain recombines TRBV4-2 with TRBJ2-3; 7 bases match TRBD2. The CDR3 sequence: CASSQVLLGGDTQYF. CDR3 DNA sequence: TGTGCCAGCAGCCAAGTATTGTTGGGGGGGGATACGCAGTATTTT.